This T cell receptor beta chain was sequenced during a study of blood T cell repertoires in COVID-19. Overall study context: Italy, Spain and the United States were the sources of the convalescent and acute COVID-19 samples. PBMCs, B-cell-depleted T cells, or T cells provided the cDNA or gDNA that made up the material.

This clone was picked up one time. Authors' methods: Reference gene primers were amplified, and this amplification served to estimate nucleated cell counts. The repertoire was sequenced with immunoSEQ multiplex PCR; TCRdb's copy has only in-frame clones and lacks some. V, J and clone size derive from that table, while D and trimming were established from the DNA sequence. The sample lists approximately 170,000 clones, under 90% occurring once. Germline values: CDR1 SGHAT, CDR2 FQNNGV. The J segment lost 10 bases and the V segment lost 3 bases, leaving 8 bases of the junction unmatched. The CDR3 contains 14 residues.

The chain employs TRBV11-2 and TRBJ2-1; TRBD2 agrees at 8 bases. The receptor's source is a woman of 80 years or more with active or convalescent COVID-19. What was sequenced was peripheral blood. The CDR3 sequence is CASSLLAGRTEQFF. The CDR3 bases are TGTGCCAGCAGCTTGTTAGCGGGACGCACGGAGCAGTTCTTC.